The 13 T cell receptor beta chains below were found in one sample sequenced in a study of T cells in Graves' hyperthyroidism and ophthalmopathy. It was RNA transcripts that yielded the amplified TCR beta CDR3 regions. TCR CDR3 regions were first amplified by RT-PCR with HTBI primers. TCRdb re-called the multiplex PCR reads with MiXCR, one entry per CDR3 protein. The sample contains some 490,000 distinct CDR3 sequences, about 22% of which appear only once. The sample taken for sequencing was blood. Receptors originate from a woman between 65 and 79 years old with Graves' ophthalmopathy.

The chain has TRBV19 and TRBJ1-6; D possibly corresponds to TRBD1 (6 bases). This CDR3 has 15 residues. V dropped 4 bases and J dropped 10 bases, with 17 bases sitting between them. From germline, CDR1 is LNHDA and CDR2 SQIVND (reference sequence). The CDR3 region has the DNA TGTGCCAGTAGTACCACGGTGGGGGGCAGCTCACCCCTCCACTTT. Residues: CASSTTVGGSSPLHF.

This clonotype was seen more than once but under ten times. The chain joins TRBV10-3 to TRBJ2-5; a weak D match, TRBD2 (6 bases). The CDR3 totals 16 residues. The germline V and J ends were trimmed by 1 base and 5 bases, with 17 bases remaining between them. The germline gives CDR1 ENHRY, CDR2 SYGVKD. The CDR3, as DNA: TGTGCCATCAGTGAGTTGACTAGTCTCGTCGGTGAGACCCAGTACTTC. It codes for CAISELTSLVGETQYF.

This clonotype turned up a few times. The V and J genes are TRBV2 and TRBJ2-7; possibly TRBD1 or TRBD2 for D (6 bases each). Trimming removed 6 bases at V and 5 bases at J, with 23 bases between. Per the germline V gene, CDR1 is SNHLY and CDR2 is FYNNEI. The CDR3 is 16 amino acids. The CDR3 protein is CASRKTGTLRGDEQYF. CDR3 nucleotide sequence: TGTGCCAGCAGGAAAACGGGGACCTTAAGGGGGGACGAGCAGTACTTC.

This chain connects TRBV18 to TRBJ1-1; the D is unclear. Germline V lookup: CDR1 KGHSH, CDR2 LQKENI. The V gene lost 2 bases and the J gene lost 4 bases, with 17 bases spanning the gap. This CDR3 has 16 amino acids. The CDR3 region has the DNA TGTGCCAGCTCACCATTGGCTTCGGGAATTGCCACTGAAGCTTTCTTT. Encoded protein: CASSPLASGIATEAFF.

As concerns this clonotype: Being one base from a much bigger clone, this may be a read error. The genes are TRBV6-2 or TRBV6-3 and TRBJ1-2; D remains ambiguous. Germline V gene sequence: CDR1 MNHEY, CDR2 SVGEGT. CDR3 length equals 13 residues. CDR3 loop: CASSYGAESGYIF. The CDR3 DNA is TGTGCCAGCAGTTACGGAGCGGAGAGTGGCTACATCTTC.

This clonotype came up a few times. The CDR3 coding sequence is TGTGCCAGCAGTGAACGGCCTCGGGCCCTTTCAACGGGAGAGACCCAGTACTTC. Protein sequence: CASSERPRALSTGETQYF. The chain couples TRBV25-1 to TRBJ2-5; no firm D call. CDR1 and CDR2 from the germline V gene are MGHDK and SYGVNS. The CDR3 extends over 18 amino acids. Trimming took off 2 bases at V and 4 bases at J, with 23 bases between the two ends.

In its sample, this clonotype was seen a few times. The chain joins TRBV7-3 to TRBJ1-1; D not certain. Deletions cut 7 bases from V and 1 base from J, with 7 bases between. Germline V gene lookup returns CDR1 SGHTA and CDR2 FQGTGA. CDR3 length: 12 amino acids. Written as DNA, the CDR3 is TGTGCCAGCACCAAGGGGAACACTGAAGCTTTCTTT. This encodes CASTKGNTEAFF.

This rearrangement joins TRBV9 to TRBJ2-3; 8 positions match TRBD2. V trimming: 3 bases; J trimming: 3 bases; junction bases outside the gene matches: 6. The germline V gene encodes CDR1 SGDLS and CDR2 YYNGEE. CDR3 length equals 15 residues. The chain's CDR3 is CASSAIAGNTDTQYF. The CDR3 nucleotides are TGTGCCAGCAGCGCGATAGCGGGAAATACAGATACGCAGTATTTT.

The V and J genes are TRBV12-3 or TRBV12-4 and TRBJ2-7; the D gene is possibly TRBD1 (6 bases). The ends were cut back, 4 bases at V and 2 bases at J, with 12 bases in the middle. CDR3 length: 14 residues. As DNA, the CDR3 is TGTGCCAGCAGTTCGTACAGGGCGGCCTACGAGCAGTACTTC. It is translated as CASSSYRAAYEQYF.

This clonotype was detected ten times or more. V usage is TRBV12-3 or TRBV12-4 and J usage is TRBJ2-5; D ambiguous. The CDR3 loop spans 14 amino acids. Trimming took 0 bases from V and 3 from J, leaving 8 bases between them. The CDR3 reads CASSLAHGKETQYF. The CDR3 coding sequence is TGTGCCAGCAGTTTAGCGCATGGGAAAGAGACCCAGTACTTC.

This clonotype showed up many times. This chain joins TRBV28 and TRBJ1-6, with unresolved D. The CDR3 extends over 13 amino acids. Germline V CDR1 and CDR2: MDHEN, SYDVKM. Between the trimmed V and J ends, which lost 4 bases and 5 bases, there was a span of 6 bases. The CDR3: CASSSMNNSPLHF. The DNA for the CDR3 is TGTGCCAGCAGTTCCATGAATAATTCACCCCTCCACTTT.

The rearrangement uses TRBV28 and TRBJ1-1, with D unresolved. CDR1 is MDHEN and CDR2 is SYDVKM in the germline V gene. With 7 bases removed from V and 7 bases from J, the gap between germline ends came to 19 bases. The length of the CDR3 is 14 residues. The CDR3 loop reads CASIRAMRIGEAFF. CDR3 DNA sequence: TGTGCCAGCATACGAGCAATGCGGATCGGTGAAGCTTTCTTT.

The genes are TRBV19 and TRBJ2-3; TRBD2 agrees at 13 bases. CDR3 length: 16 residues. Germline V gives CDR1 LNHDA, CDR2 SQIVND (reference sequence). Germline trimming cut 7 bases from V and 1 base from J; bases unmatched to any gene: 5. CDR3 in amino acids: CASIGTSGMRTDTQYF. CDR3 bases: TGTGCCAGTATCGGGACTAGCGGGATGCGCACAGATACGCAGTATTTT.